These 22 T cell receptor beta chains originate from one sample sequenced in a study of T-cell memory formation after mild COVID-19. From the 5' RACE reads, TCRdb called clonotypes with MiXCR, one entry per CDR3 protein. Here the sample spans about 540,000 distinct CDR3 sequences, 20% being singletons. The source material was PBMCs or a T cell subset sorted from them (not recorded which). Receptors were obtained from an adult woman who had mild COVID-19 (a few samples of this study predate the infection). Cell type and time point are not known.

The gene calls are TRBV24-1 and TRBJ2-1; 10 nucleotides agree with TRBD2. From germline, CDR1 is KGHDR and CDR2 SFDVKD. The CDR3 runs to 18 residues. The V and J ends lost 1 base and 6 bases, in that order; junction bases with no gene match: 11. Here the CDR3 reads CATSDFVTASGRVNEQFF. CDR3 nucleotide sequence: TGTGCCACCAGTGATTTTGTGACGGCTAGCGGGAGAGTCAATGAGCAGTTCTTC.

The rearrangement uses TRBV7-3 and TRBJ2-2, with a weak D call TRBD2 (5 bases). CDR1 and CDR2 from the germline V gene are SGHTA and FQGTGA. The V gene lost 5 bases and the J gene lost 0 bases, with 16 bases spanning the gap. The CDR3 loop spans 17 amino acids. The CDR3: CASSPLPRVTNTGELFF. The CDR3 nucleotides read TGTGCCAGCAGCCCCCTCCCGCGGGTAACGAACACCGGGGAGCTGTTTTTT.

This clonotype was seen only a few times. This rearrangement joins TRBV7-9 to TRBJ2-1; D may be TRBD2 (6 bases). The CDR3 consists of 11 residues. Trimming removed 4 bases from V and 11 bases from J, with 9 bases in between. CDR1 is SEHNR, CDR2 FQNEAQ, per germline (reference sequence). This chain's CDR3 is CASSSRGKQFF. In nucleotides, the CDR3 is TGTGCCAGCAGCTCCCGCGGGAAGCAGTTCTTC.

The chain couples TRBV5-1 to TRBJ2-3; D may be TRBD1 or TRBD2 (5 bases each). This CDR3 contains 13 residues. V was cut by 4 bases and J by 8 bases, with 14 bases left in between. Per germline, CDR1 SGHRS and CDR2 YFSETQ. The CDR3 region is CASSEGMAGTQYF. CDR3 DNA: TGCGCCAGCAGCGAGGGGATGGCGGGTACGCAGTATTTT.

This sequence joins TRBV11-2 and TRBJ1-3; D is uncertain. Trimming removed 4 bases from V and 0 bases from J, with 10 bases in between. The CDR3 contains 15 residues. Germline V gene data show CDR1 as SGHAT and CDR2 as FQNNGV. The CDR3 region has the DNA TGTGCCAGCAGCTCACGACGGTACTCTGGAAACACCATATATTTT. Its protein product is CASSSRRYSGNTIYF.

The V and J genes are TRBV4-1 and TRBJ2-7; tentative D call: TRBD2 (5 bases). V dropped 0 bases and J dropped 5 bases, with 14 bases sitting between them. Germline V gives CDR1 MGHRA, CDR2 YSYEKL. The CDR3 contains 15 residues. CDR3 in DNA: TGCGCCAGCAGCCAAGAAGCTCGGGAATCCCACGAGCAGTACTTC. This translates into CASSQEARESHEQYF.

The chain is built from TRBV20-1 and TRBJ1-1; the D gene is possibly TRBD1 (6 bases). V was shortened by 3 bases and J by 1 base, with 9 bases between the two germline ends. CDR3 size: 13 residues. CDR1 is DFQATT and CDR2 is SNEGSKA in the germline V gene (reference sequence). The CDR3: CSASGQTNTEAFF. The CDR3 nucleotides read TGCAGTGCTAGCGGACAGACGAACACTGAAGCTTTCTTT.

The V gene is TRBV18, the J gene TRBJ1-1, with D possibly matching TRBD1 (5 bases). Germline CDR1 and CDR2: KGHSH and LQKENI. This CDR3 comprises 16 residues. The ends were cut back, 0 bases at V and 2 bases at J, with 13 bases in the middle. CDR3 loop: CASSPPGRGPNTEAFF. The CDR3 coding sequence is TGTGCCAGCTCACCACCGGGAAGGGGCCCAAACACTGAAGCTTTCTTT.

There are a few counts of this clonotype. CDR3 coding DNA: TGCAGTGCTAGAGACTCTAGCGGGGGCCGCTACAATGAGCAGTTCTTC. It is translated as CSARDSSGGRYNEQFF. The rearrangement joins TRBV20-1 to TRBJ2-1, with 10 bases identical to TRBD2. V lost 0 bases, J lost 3 bases, and 5 bases stayed unmatched. Germline V CDR1 and CDR2: DFQATT, SNEGSKA (reference sequence). This CDR3 spans 16 amino acids.

The chain employs TRBV7-9 and TRBJ2-1, with 8 bases aligning to TRBD2. J gave up 7 bases and V 0 bases, and 8 bases lay outside the gene matches. This CDR3 spans 16 amino acids. Per the germline V gene, CDR1 is SEHNR and CDR2 is FQNEAQ (reference sequence). The CDR3 sequence is CASSLAPGLGGNEQFF. Here the CDR3 DNA reads TGTGCCAGCAGCTTAGCCCCGGGACTAGGAGGGAATGAGCAGTTCTTC. The full variable domain, with the rest looked up from reference TRBV7-9 and TRBJ2-1, is DTGVSQNPRHKITKRGQNVTFRCDPISEHNRLYWYRQTLGQGPEFLTYFQNEAQLEKSRLLSDRFSAERPKGSFSTLEIQRTEQGDSAMYLCASSLAPGLGGNEQFFGPGTRLTVL.

This sequence joins TRBV20-1 and TRBJ2-1; unclear D gene. The CDR3 length is 14 residues. The germline V gene has CDR1 DFQATT and CDR2 SNEGSKA (reference sequence). V lost 2 bases, J lost 8 bases, and 16 bases lay in between. In nucleotides, the CDR3 is TGCAGTGCTAGAAATATGACCCCATGGGATGAGCAGTTCTTC. This sequence encodes CSARNMTPWDEQFF.

A few counts support this clonotype. V gene TRBV6-2 or TRBV6-3 combines with J gene TRBJ2-1; 15 positions match TRBD2. J was trimmed by 7 bases and V by 5 bases; bases with no gene match: 9. The CDR3 consists of 17 residues. Germline lookup yields CDR1 MNHEY and CDR2 SVGEGT. CDR3 sequence reads: CASSPYSGTSGRNEQFF. Written as DNA, the CDR3 is TGTGCCAGCAGTCCCTACTCCGGGACTAGCGGGAGGAATGAGCAGTTCTTC.

This chain connects TRBV4-2 to TRBJ2-7, with a weak D call TRBD2 (6 bases). CDR1 and CDR2 from the germline V gene are LGHNA and YNFKEQ. The length of the CDR3 is 15 residues. V was shortened by 0 bases and J by 3 bases, with 12 bases between the two germline ends. The CDR3 region has the DNA TGTGCCAGCAGCCAAGATTATGCGGGGATCTACGAGCAGTACTTC. Translation gives CASSQDYAGIYEQYF.

This clonotype was seen a handful of times. This chain connects TRBV29-1 to TRBJ2-5, with 9 bases fitting TRBD2. CDR3 length equals 15 residues. Germline values: CDR1 SQVTM, CDR2 ANQGSEA. V lost 1 base and J lost 5; bases outside the gene matches: 8. This CDR3 reads CSVEGREGHSETQYF. The CDR3 bases are TGCAGCGTTGAAGGGCGGGAGGGCCACTCGGAGACCCAGTACTTC.

The chain carries TRBV7-9 and TRBJ1-1; D not certain. This CDR3 comprises 15 residues. From germline, CDR1 is SEHNR and CDR2 FQNEAQ (reference sequence). V was pared by 3 bases and J by 3 bases, with 14 bases between. The CDR3 sequence is CASSFSFHEDTEAFF. In nucleotides, the CDR3 is TGTGCCAGCAGCTTTTCCTTTCATGAGGACACTGAAGCTTTCTTT.

This chain uses TRBV19 with TRBJ1-5; no reliable D call. The V gene's germline CDR1 is LNHDA and CDR2 SQIVND (reference sequence). There are 14 residues in the CDR3. The V gene lost 1 base and the J gene lost 0 bases, with 4 bases spanning the gap. DNA for the CDR3: TGTGCCAGTAGTATAGCGAGTAGCAATCAGCCCCAGCATTTT. Translation: CASSIASSNQPQHF.

This clonotype was recorded many times. This chain's CDR3 is CASSGRTGNTIYF. As DNA, the CDR3 is TGTGCCAGCAGCGGGAGGACTGGAAACACCATATATTTT. The genes are TRBV27 and TRBJ1-3; no firm D call. The CDR3 contains 13 residues. CDR1 and CDR2 (germline): MNHEY, SMNVEV (reference sequence). V gave up 6 bases and J gave up 2 bases, with 8 bases separating them.

The chain links TRBV30 to TRBJ1-5; D not resolved. V was clipped by 2 bases and J by 0 bases, with 5 bases between them. CDR1 is GTSNPN, CDR2 SVGIG, per germline (reference sequence). The CDR3 extends over 13 amino acids. CDR3 nucleotide sequence: TGTGCCTGGAGTAAGAATAGCAATCAGCCCCAGCATTTT. It specifies CAWSKNSNQPQHF.

V is TRBV6-1 and J is TRBJ1-2; possible D gene TRBD1, 6 bases. The CDR3 runs 15 residues. Trimming stripped 2 bases from V and 1 base from J, with 11 bases between. The germline V gene has CDR1 MNHNS and CDR2 SASEGT. The CDR3 DNA follows: TGTGCCAGCAGTGAACGCGACAGGATTAACTATGGCTACACCTTC. Encoded protein: CASSERDRINYGYTF.

This clonotype was seen a handful of times. The gene calls are TRBV18 and TRBJ2-5; D call uncertain. Germline CDR1 is KGHSH and CDR2 is LQKENI. V lost 1 base to trimming and J lost 5 bases, with 5 bases between them. This CDR3 region has 12 residues. As DNA, the CDR3 is TGTGCCAGCTCACCACATGCCGAGACCCAGTACTTC. Amino acids: CASSPHAETQYF.

This clonotype was seen more than once but under ten times. The V call is TRBV7-2, the J call TRBJ2-4, with D perhaps TRBD1 or TRBD2 (5 bases each). Deletions cut 1 base from V and 11 bases from J, with 18 bases between. Germline V gene data show CDR1 as SGHTA and CDR2 as FQGNSA. This CDR3 comprises 15 residues. The CDR3 is CASSLGVGPTPLQYF. For the CDR3, the DNA is TGTGCCAGCAGCTTAGGGGTGGGACCCACCCCTCTTCAGTACTTC.

The genes are TRBV20-1 and TRBJ2-7; D is perhaps TRBD1 (6 bases). The CDR3 spans 14 residues. The V and J ends lost 5 bases and 5 bases respectively, with 19 bases between them. CDR1 is DFQATT and CDR2 is SNEGSKA in the germline V gene (reference sequence). The CDR3 here is CSAGSGWGLDEQYF. In DNA form, the CDR3 reads TGCAGTGCTGGGTCCGGTTGGGGGCTCGACGAGCAGTACTTC.